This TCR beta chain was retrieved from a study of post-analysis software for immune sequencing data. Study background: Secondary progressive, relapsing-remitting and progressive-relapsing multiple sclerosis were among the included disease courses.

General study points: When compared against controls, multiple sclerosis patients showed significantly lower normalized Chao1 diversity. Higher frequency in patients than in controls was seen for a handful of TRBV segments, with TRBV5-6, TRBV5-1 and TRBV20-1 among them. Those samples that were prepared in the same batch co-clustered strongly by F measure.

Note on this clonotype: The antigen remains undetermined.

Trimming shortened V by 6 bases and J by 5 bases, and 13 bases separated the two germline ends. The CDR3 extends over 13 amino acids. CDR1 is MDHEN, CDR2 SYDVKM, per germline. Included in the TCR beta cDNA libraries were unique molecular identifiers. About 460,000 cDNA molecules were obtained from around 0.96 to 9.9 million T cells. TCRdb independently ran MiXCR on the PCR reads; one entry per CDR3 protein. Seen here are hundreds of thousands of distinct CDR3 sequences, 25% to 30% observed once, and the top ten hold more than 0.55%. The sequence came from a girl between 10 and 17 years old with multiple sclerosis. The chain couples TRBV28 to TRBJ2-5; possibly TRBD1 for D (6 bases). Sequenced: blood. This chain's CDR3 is CASSWPQGETQYF. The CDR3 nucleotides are TGTGCCAGCAGCTGGCCCCAGGGGGAGACCCAGTACTTC.